This T cell receptor (beta chain) is from a study of T cells in Graves' hyperthyroidism and ophthalmopathy. Notes on this clonotype: The antigen is undetermined.

Amplification targeted TCR beta CDR3 regions from RNA transcripts. Using the HTBI primer set, a first-round RT-PCR was run on the TCR CDR3. TCRdb re-called the multiplex PCR reads with MiXCR, one entry per CDR3 protein. The data show some 620,000 distinct CDR3 sequences, with roughly 15% seen just once and 3.8% held by the top ten. Study conclusions and caveats: Expanded thyroid clonotypes (above 0.001) were mostly also found in blood.

CDR1 SEHNR and CDR2 FQNEAQ come from the germline V gene (reference sequence). The CDR3 has 15 residues. After removal of 2 bases from V and 2 bases from J, the junction contained 5 bases not matched to a gene. Disease duration under 2 months; hyperthyroidism patients were aged 18 to 65. V and J are TRBV7-9 and TRBJ1-2; 7 bases line up with TRBD1. The source of this sequence is a woman under 40 with Graves' hyperthyroidism. Sequenced: blood. The CDR3, as DNA: TGTGCCAGCAGCTTAACAGGGGATGGGAACTATGGCTACACCTTC. It yields the protein CASSLTGDGNYGYTF.